The present TCR beta chain was sequenced within a study of quantifying T cell responses using KT2 cells. Study-level background: RNA was reverse transcribed with TCR alpha and beta constant-region primers.

Each cDNA got a UMI-containing oligo ligated at its 3' end. An equimolar mix of RC1.1 and RC1.2 primed the beta chain across TRBC1 and TRBC2. TCRdb independently ran MiXCR on the UMI-ligation and nested PCR reads; one entry per CDR3 protein. The sample lists tens of thousands of distinct CDR3 sequences; 6% to 9.5% were seen once. Material: PBMCs spiked with cells of the T cell clone KT2. This sequence was found in a human donor.

CDR3 sequence: CATAPTGVGNQPQHF. CDR3 DNA sequence: TGTGCCACCGCGCCTACAGGGGTTGGCAATCAGCCCCAGCATTTT. The chain joins TRBV21-1 to TRBJ1-5; the tabulated D call, TRBD1, remains unverified against the DNA. TRBV21-1 is listed as a pseudogene. This CDR3 has 15 amino acids.